Shown below are 16 T cell receptor beta chains from a single sample sequenced in a study of blood T cell repertoires in COVID-19. The method was immunoSEQ multiplex PCR; TCRdb's version includes in-frame clones alone and lacks a portion of them. The sample lists about 260,000 clones; around 82% were seen once. The specimen sequenced was peripheral blood. Source of these receptors: a woman aged 50 to 60 who had recovered from COVID-19.

This rearrangement joins TRBV10-3 to TRBJ1-2, with D possibly being TRBD1 (6 bases). The CDR3 sequence is 15 residues long. Germline V gene lookup returns CDR1 ENHRY and CDR2 SYGVKD. With 0 bases removed from V and 14 bases from J, the gap between germline ends came to 22 bases. The CDR3 loop is CAISESAGAAYGGTF. Here the CDR3 DNA reads TGTGCCATCAGTGAGTCGGCAGGGGCGGCTTATGGCGGGACCTTC.

This chain connects TRBV13 to TRBJ1-5; perhaps TRBD1 as D (5 bases). The V end was cut by 3 bases, the J end by 0 bases, with 12 bases between. Germline CDR1 PRHDT, CDR2 FYEKMQ (reference sequence). There are 16 residues in the CDR3. The CDR3: CASSFTTAYSNQPQHF. As DNA, the CDR3 is TGTGCCAGCAGCTTTACGACAGCTTATAGCAATCAGCCCCAGCATTTT.

Here the CDR3 DNA reads TGTGCCGCCGAGCGGGAGCAAACCTACGAGCAGTACTTC. Translation gives CAAEREQTYEQYF. The chain recombines TRBV28 with TRBJ2-7; 8 bases fit TRBD2. CDR3 length equals 13 residues. The junction had 8 bases not matched to a gene; V was cut back by 11 bases and J by 2 bases. The germline V gene encodes CDR1 MDHEN and CDR2 SYDVKM.

CDR3 bases: TGCGCCAGCAGCTTGGCCTTAGGACAGGGTCGGGAGCAGTACTTC. This gives the protein CASSLALGQGREQYF. The genes are TRBV5-1 and TRBJ2-7, with 8 bases that match TRBD1. CDR1 SGHRS and CDR2 YFSETQ come from the germline V gene. The CDR3 consists of 15 residues. V lost 0 bases to trimming and J lost 7 bases; unmatched junction nucleotides: 9.

The chain links TRBV19 to TRBJ2-5; a weak D match, TRBD1 (7 bases). Germline assignment: CDR1 LNHDA and CDR2 SQIVND (reference sequence). Trimming cost V 5 bases and J 5 bases, with 12 bases left between them. The CDR3 contains 13 residues. CDR3 sequence: CASSGRGRETQYF. In DNA form, the CDR3 reads TGTGCCAGTAGTGGCAGGGGGAGGGAGACCCAGTACTTC. The variable domain in full, with the rest retrieved from reference TRBV19 and TRBJ2-5, is DGGITQSPKYLFRKEGQNVTLSCEQNLNHDAMYWYRQDPGQGLRLIYYSQIVNDFQKGDIAEGYSVSREKKESFPLTVTSAQKNPTAFYLCASSGRGRETQYFGPGTRLLVL.

The chain has TRBV5-1 and TRBJ2-7, with D possibly TRBD1 on 5 matching bases. The CDR3 length is 13 residues. Germline V gene lookup returns CDR1 SGHRS and CDR2 YFSETQ. Trimming pared 4 bases from V and 5 bases from J, leaving 13 bases between. The chain's CDR3 is CASSSQGTDEQYF. In DNA form, the CDR3 reads TGCGCCAGCAGCAGCCAGGGAACAGACGAGCAGTACTTC.

The chain recombines TRBV28 with TRBJ1-6; no reliable D call. V was pared by 8 bases and J by 6 bases, with 14 bases between. Germline lookup yields CDR1 MDHEN and CDR2 SYDVKM. The CDR3 sequence is 14 residues long. CDR3 sequence (DNA): TGTGCCAGCGGACCGGGAAACATTAATTCACCCCTCCACTTT. Its protein product is CASGPGNINSPLHF. Supplemented by reference TRBV28 and TRBJ1-6, the full variable domain reads DVKVTQSSRYLVKRTGEKVFLECVQDMDHENMFWYRQDPGLGLRLIYFSYDVKMKEKGDIPEGYSVSREKKERFSLILESASTNQTSMYLCASGPGNINSPLHFGNGTRLTVT.

The V gene is TRBV29-1, the J gene TRBJ1-1, with 8 nucleotides matching TRBD1. This CDR3 comprises 10 residues. From germline, CDR1 is SQVTM and CDR2 ANQGSEA. V dropped 6 bases and J dropped 7; count of bases not matched to a gene: 1. The CDR3, as DNA: TGCAGCGTCGGGACAGGTGAAGCTTTCTTT. Its protein is CSVGTGEAFF.

V is TRBV28 and J is TRBJ2-7, with 7 bases aligning to TRBD2. This CDR3 is built from 15 residues. V lost 5 bases, J lost 3 bases, and 10 bases stayed unmatched. In germline, CDR1 is MDHEN, CDR2 SYDVKM. The CDR3 loop reads CASSHKGRAFYEQYF. The CDR3 DNA follows: TGTGCCAGCAGTCACAAGGGGAGGGCCTTCTACGAGCAGTACTTC.

This sequence joins TRBV7-8 and TRBJ2-7; TRBD2 matches 7 bases. The CDR3 is 15 residues long. Germline-derived CDR1 and CDR2 are SGHVS and FQNEAQ. Losses at the gene ends were 1 base for V and 0 bases for J; bases not matched to a gene: 3. CDR3 region: CASSLEGGSSYEQYF. DNA of the CDR3: TGTGCCAGCAGCTTAGAGGGAGGGAGCTCCTACGAGCAGTACTTC. Variable domain in full (rest from reference TRBV7-8 and TRBJ2-7): GAGVSQSPRYKVAKRGQDVALRCDPISGHVSLFWYQQALGQGPEFLTYFQNEAQLDKSGLPSDRFFAERPEGSVSTLKIQRTQQEDSAVYLCASSLEGGSSYEQYFGPGTRLTVT.

The chain couples TRBV27 to TRBJ1-1, with D possibly being TRBD1 (6 bases). V was cut by 5 bases and J by 3 bases, with 13 bases left in between. The length of the CDR3 is 14 residues. Germline lookup yields CDR1 MNHEY and CDR2 SMNVEV (reference sequence). The CDR3 nucleotides read TGTGCCAGCAGTATAGGGACACGGGACACTGAAGCTTTCTTT. Translating gives CASSIGTRDTEAFF.

CDR3 region: CASRSDRDGYNEQFF. CDR3 DNA sequence: TGTGCCAGCAGAAGCGACAGGGACGGCTACAATGAGCAGTTCTTC. The chain links TRBV6-6 to TRBJ2-1, with 7 bases aligning to TRBD1. The CDR3 runs 15 residues. The V gene's germline CDR1 is MNHNY and CDR2 SVGAGI (reference sequence). V shed 6 bases and J 3 bases; nucleotides not matched to a gene: 8.

The V gene is TRBV5-5, the J gene TRBJ2-1; no clear D. CDR1 SGHKS and CDR2 YYEKEE come from the germline V gene (reference sequence). The CDR3 spans 16 residues. The V and J ends lost 4 bases and 0 bases respectively, with 14 bases between them. The CDR3 reads CASSRTAESSYNEQFF. In DNA, the CDR3 is TGTGCCAGCAGCCGTACGGCGGAGTCCTCCTACAATGAGCAGTTCTTC.

This clone was recorded once. V usage is TRBV7-9 and J usage is TRBJ1-1, with D hard to call. In germline, CDR1 is SEHNR, CDR2 FQNEAQ (reference sequence). The CDR3 loop spans 16 amino acids. V was shortened by 5 bases and J by 0 bases, with 16 bases between the two germline ends. In DNA form, the CDR3 reads TGTGCCAGCAGCGTAGAGTACGGAGCACTGAACACTGAAGCTTTCTTT. Its protein product is CASSVEYGALNTEAFF.

The chain employs TRBV5-1 and TRBJ1-2; D may be TRBD1 (6 bases). Trimming removed 0 bases from V and 2 bases from J, with 11 bases in between. The CDR3 runs to 15 residues. CDR1 and CDR2 (germline): SGHRS, YFSETQ. The CDR3 DNA is TGCGCCAGCAGCTTGGCCGGACAGCTGAACTATGGCTACACCTTC. Residues: CASSLAGQLNYGYTF.

V and J are TRBV12-3 or TRBV12-4 and TRBJ2-7; D ambiguous. Trimming cost V 5 bases and J 2 bases, with 7 bases left between them. The CDR3 consists of 12 residues. Written as DNA, the CDR3 is TGTGCCAGCAGTCGGTTCCCCTACGAGCAGTACTTC. Amino acids: CASSRFPYEQYF.